This entry lists 25 T cell receptor beta chains sequenced from one sample in a study of T cells in Graves' hyperthyroidism and ophthalmopathy. Researchers amplified the TCR beta CDR3 regions from RNA transcripts. The primer set for the first-round RT-PCR of the TCR CDR3 was HTBI. TCRdb analysed the multiplex PCR reads with MiXCR anew, one entry per CDR3 protein. Of around 390,000 distinct CDR3 sequences listed, around 15% are singletons. Sequenced sample: blood. All receptors derive from a woman aged 25-40 years with Graves' ophthalmopathy.

This clonotype was observed many times. The CDR3 DNA sequence: TGCAGTGCTAGAGATCCGGACAGGGGGCTCCAATCGCCCCAGCATTTT. It is translated as CSARDPDRGLQSPQHF. The V gene is TRBV20-1, the J gene TRBJ1-5; TRBD1 aligns across 11 bases. V was clipped by 0 bases and J by 9 bases; unmatched bases: 10. CDR3 size: 16 residues. Germline lookup yields CDR1 DFQATT and CDR2 SNEGSKA (reference sequence).

This clonotype occurred many times. The chain is built from TRBV28 and TRBJ2-7; no reliable D call. V gave up 4 bases and J gave up 0 bases, with 10 bases separating them. The germline CDR1 and CDR2 sequences are MDHEN and SYDVKM. The CDR3 extends over 14 amino acids. DNA for the CDR3: TGTGCCAGCAGTTCCCCCTCCACCTCCTACGAGCAGTACTTC. This codes for CASSSPSTSYEQYF.

This clonotype was recorded at least ten times. The chain uses TRBV5-5 and TRBJ1-5; D possibly corresponds to TRBD1 (5 bases). In germline, CDR1 is SGHKS, CDR2 YYEKEE (reference sequence). The germline V and J ends were trimmed by 4 bases and 8 bases, with 22 bases remaining between them. The CDR3 totals 16 residues. The CDR3 nucleotides read TGTGCCAGCAGCCCCAGGGTGTGGGAAAAAGATAAGCCCCAGCATTTT. Protein: CASSPRVWEKDKPQHF.

In its sample, this clonotype was seen many times. The rearrangement joins TRBV14 to TRBJ1-2, with D hard to call. Trimming cost V 1 base and J 2 bases, with 11 bases left between them. Germline lookup yields CDR1 SGHDN and CDR2 FVKESK. This CDR3 is 15 amino acids long. The CDR3, as DNA: TGTGCCAGCAGCCAAGTGGCAGGCTCCAACTATGGCTACACCTTC. Translation: CASSQVAGSNYGYTF. The full variable domain, in which reference TRBV14 and TRBJ1-2 provide the parts outside the CDR3, is EAGVTQFPSHSVIEKGQTVTLRCDPISGHDNLYWYRRVMGKEIKFLLHFVKESKQDESGMPNNRFLAERTGGTYSTLKVQPAELEDSGVYFCASSQVAGSNYGYTFGSGTRLTVV.

This clonotype was counted ten times or more. The gene calls are TRBV2 and TRBJ1-2; D not certain. Deletions cut 5 bases from V and 14 bases from J, with 18 bases between. The CDR3 contains 12 residues. Germline lookup yields CDR1 SNHLY and CDR2 FYNNEI. The CDR3 sequence is CASSPLKEGTTF. CDR3 coding DNA: TGTGCCAGCAGTCCCCTAAAAGAAGGAACAACCTTC.

This clonotype was picked up a small number of times. This sequence joins TRBV20-1 and TRBJ1-2; 7 nucleotides match TRBD1. J was trimmed by 1 base and V by 5 bases; bases with no gene match: 7. This CDR3 is 14 amino acids long. CDR1 and CDR2 from the germline V gene are DFQATT and SNEGSKA (reference sequence). CDR3 protein: CSAPYRGDNYGYTF. CDR3 nucleotide sequence: TGCAGTGCTCCTTACAGGGGAGATAACTATGGCTACACCTTC.

This clonotype appeared a few times. The chain employs TRBV6-1 and TRBJ1-2; no clear D gene. Germline values: CDR1 MNHNS, CDR2 SASEGT. V lost 0 bases to trimming and J lost 2 bases, with 19 bases between them. The CDR3 contains 18 residues. CDR3 residues: CASSEARGEDRLNYGYTF. DNA of the CDR3: TGTGCCAGCAGTGAAGCGCGGGGAGAGGATCGGCTCAACTATGGCTACACCTTC.

V usage is TRBV4-1 and J usage is TRBJ1-6; D remains ambiguous. There are 15 residues in the CDR3. CDR1 is MGHRA and CDR2 is YSYEKL in the germline V gene. Trimming cost V 1 base and J 7 bases, with 11 bases left between them. Written as DNA, the CDR3 is TGCGCCAGCAGCCAAGTATCACAGTCAAATTCACCCCTCCACTTT. Residues: CASSQVSQSNSPLHF.

This clonotype was recorded a few times. The chain recombines TRBV7-9 with TRBJ2-5; D perhaps matches TRBD2 (7 bases). V was clipped by 5 bases and J by 5 bases, with 27 bases between them. This CDR3 is built from 18 residues. CDR1 and CDR2 (germline): SEHNR, FQNEAQ (reference sequence). The CDR3 coding sequence is TGTGCCAGCAGCCTATACGCACTGGCACAGGGAGGGGAGGAGACCCAGTACTTC. This gives the protein CASSLYALAQGGEETQYF.

This clonotype was found many times. The chain is built from TRBV20-1 and TRBJ2-5, with 7 nucleotides matching TRBD2. The CDR3 extends over 12 amino acids. CDR1 is DFQATT and CDR2 is SNEGSKA in the germline V gene (reference sequence). The V segment lost 7 bases and the J segment 4 bases; nucleotides outside the gene matches: 6. The CDR3 DNA reads TGCAGTGGGGCGGCGGGGGTAGAGACCCAGTACTTC. Residues: CSGAAGVETQYF.

This clonotype was seen at least ten times. This chain uses TRBV27 with TRBJ2-7; the match to TRBD1 covers 10 bases. The V and J ends lost 3 bases and 3 bases, in that order; junction bases with no gene match: 5. CDR1 and CDR2 from the germline V gene are MNHEY and SMNVEV (reference sequence). The CDR3 extends over 15 amino acids. The CDR3 DNA reads as TGTGCCAGCAGTTTCGGACAGGGGGGATTCTACGAGCAGTACTTC. It encodes CASSFGQGGFYEQYF.

This chain connects TRBV9 to TRBJ2-5; 11 nucleotides align to TRBD2. This CDR3 is 15 amino acids long. CDR1 SGDLS and CDR2 YYNGEE come from the germline V gene. The ends lost 0 bases at V and 5 bases at J; junction bases unmatched: 3. The DNA of the CDR3 is TGTGCCAGCAGCGTAGCTAGCGGGAGGAGCGAGACCCAGTACTTC. This translates into CASSVASGRSETQYF. Full variable domain (outside the CDR3, taken from reference TRBV9 and TRBJ2-5): DSGVTQTPKHLITATGQRVTLRCSPRSGDLSVYWYQQSLDQGLQFLIQYYNGEERAKGNILERFSAQQFPDLHSELNLSSLELGDSALYFCASSVASGRSETQYFGPGTRLLVL.

The table lists this clonotype with a few counts. This chain connects TRBV7-3 to TRBJ2-1; 8 bases line up with TRBD2. Germline loops: CDR1 SGHTA, CDR2 FQGTGA. Trimming removed 4 bases from V and 10 bases from J; junction bases left unmatched: 12. This CDR3 is 15 amino acids long. CDR3 region: CASSSESLAGREQFF. CDR3 nucleotides: TGTGCCAGCAGCTCCGAGTCCTTAGCGGGGCGGGAGCAGTTCTTC.

The chain joins TRBV28 to TRBJ1-1, with TRBD1 matching over 8 bases. The CDR3 has 15 amino acids. Germline V gene sequence: CDR1 MDHEN, CDR2 SYDVKM. V lost 4 bases, J lost 2 bases, and 6 bases stayed unmatched. In DNA form, the CDR3 reads TGTGCCAGCAGTTACGACAGGGGTTTAAACACTGAAGCTTTCTTT. Its protein product is CASSYDRGLNTEAFF.

This clonotype was seen a handful of times. This chain connects TRBV29-1 to TRBJ2-7, with D possibly being TRBD1 or TRBD2 (6 bases each). This CDR3 region has 14 residues. V lost 7 bases and J lost 3, with 19 bases in between. Germline assignment: CDR1 SQVTM and CDR2 ANQGSEA. In nucleotides, the CDR3 is TGCAGCGAAGGCCCCAAAAGGGGGGACTACGAGCAGTACTTC. This codes for CSEGPKRGDYEQYF.

In the case of this clonotype: This sequence may be a read error, since a much larger clone differs from it by one base. In DNA form, the CDR3 reads TGTGCCAGCAGCGACCCCCGCCAGAGCAATGGGCAGTTCTTC. Its translation is CASSDPRQSNGQFF. The V call is TRBV11-3, the J call TRBJ2-1; no firm D call. The CDR3 runs 14 residues. Germline lookup yields CDR1 SGHNT and CDR2 YENEEA.

At least ten counts were recorded for this clonotype. The rearrangement links TRBV30 to TRBJ1-5; unclear D gene. Trimming removed 2 bases at V and 1 base at J, with 6 bases between. Germline assignment: CDR1 GTSNPN and CDR2 SVGIG (reference sequence). The CDR3 spans 13 residues. CDR3 in amino acids: CAWSSDSNQPQHF. In DNA form, the CDR3 reads TGTGCCTGGAGTTCTGACAGCAATCAGCCCCAGCATTTT.

This clonotype was detected ten times or more. The chain is built from TRBV20-1 and TRBJ2-3, with a possible D match to TRBD2 (6 bases). The CDR3 totals 15 residues. CDR1 and CDR2 from the germline V gene are DFQATT and SNEGSKA (reference sequence). V lost 4 bases, J lost 0 bases, and 14 bases lay in between. The CDR3 loop reads CSAIYGGTSTDTQYF. Written as DNA, the CDR3 is TGCAGTGCTATCTACGGGGGAACTAGCACAGATACGCAGTATTTT.

This clonotype was recorded at least ten times. This chain joins TRBV10-3 and TRBJ1-2; weak D call: TRBD1 (6 bases). CDR3 length: 16 residues. The germline V gene encodes CDR1 ENHRY and CDR2 SYGVKD. V was clipped by 5 bases and J by 4 bases, with 20 bases between them. CDR3 loop: CAISPEPQGSVYGYTF. The CDR3 DNA follows: TGTGCCATCAGTCCTGAACCACAGGGTTCTGTCTATGGCTACACCTTC.

This clonotype was observed a few times. V is TRBV7-9 and J is TRBJ1-4; D unclear. Per germline, CDR1 SEHNR and CDR2 FQNEAQ (reference sequence). This CDR3 spans 14 amino acids. V was shortened by 6 bases and J by 7 bases, with 15 bases between the two germline ends. The CDR3 DNA is TGTGCCAGCAGATCACCCGGGGTGGTTGAAAAACTGTTTTTT. Its protein product is CASRSPGVVEKLFF.

This clonotype was seen ten or more times. The chain couples TRBV7-3 to TRBJ2-1; D is unclear. Trimming removed 2 bases at V and 3 bases at J, with 14 bases between. Looked up from germline, CDR1 is SGHTA and CDR2 is FQGTGA. The CDR3 is 16 residues long. The CDR3 sequence is CASSLFGRSGYNEQFF. The CDR3 nucleotides are TGTGCCAGCAGCTTATTCGGCAGGTCTGGCTACAATGAGCAGTTCTTC. The entire variable domain, with the rest obtained from reference TRBV7-3 and TRBJ2-1, is as follows: GAGVSQTPSNKVTEKGKYVELRCDPISGHTALYWYRQSLGQGPEFLIYFQGTGAADDSGLPNDRFFAVRPEGSVSTLKIQRTERGDSAVYLCASSLFGRSGYNEQFFGPGTRLTVL.

Many counts were recorded for this clonotype. The chain uses TRBV9 and TRBJ1-5; tentative D call: TRBD1 (6 bases). Deletions cut 4 bases from V and 6 bases from J, with 14 bases between. Germline V CDR1 and CDR2: SGDLS, YYNGEE. The CDR3 runs 14 residues. In DNA, the CDR3 is TGTGCCAGCAGCCCCGAGGTAGGGGGTCAGCCCCAGCATTTT. As protein: CASSPEVGGQPQHF.

This clonotype was recorded many times. The J gene is TRBJ2-5, the V gene TRBV12-3 or TRBV12-4, with D maybe TRBD2 (7 bases). V shed 5 bases and J shed 4 bases, with 14 bases lying between them. CDR3 length: 14 amino acids. In nucleotides, the CDR3 is TGTGCCAGCAGTCCCACAGGGAGGGGAGAGACCCAGTACTTC. Translation: CASSPTGRGETQYF.

The chain carries TRBV6-1 and TRBJ1-1; 8 positions match TRBD1. The J segment lost 2 bases and the V segment lost 6 bases, leaving 11 bases of the junction unmatched. The CDR3 is made up of 16 amino acids. Germline-derived CDR1 and CDR2 are MNHNS and SASEGT. The CDR3 spells CASRDIKTGDNTEAFF. The CDR3 DNA reads TGTGCCAGCAGAGACATTAAGACAGGGGATAACACTGAAGCTTTCTTT.

The sample holds a few counts of this clonotype. At one of its ends the junction is not consistent with the germline gene, which may arise from a read error. This rearrangement joins TRBV10-1 to TRBJ2-3; D uncertain. The germline CDR1 and CDR2 sequences are WNHNN and SYGVQD (reference sequence). The CDR3 has 13 amino acids. The CDR3 region has the DNA TGCGCCGGCAGTGATGGACCGGGAGATACGCAGTATTTT. It is translated as CAGSDGPGDTQYF.